Listed below are T cell receptor beta chains from one sample, sequenced in a study of cytomegalovirus exposure and HLA in healthy donors. Using immunoSEQ multiplex PCR, the repertoire was profiled, and TCRdb retains in-frame clones only, with some absent. The top ten hold less than 2% of the sample, which has around 130,000 clones, roughly 79% seen once. The material sequenced was PBMCs. The receptors derive from a woman in her forties or fifties in good health and CMV-seronegative. CDR3s include the opening cysteine and the closing phenylalanine or tryptophan. D genes are given only for firm matches. A clone size is listed for some rows: how often the clone was seen (once, few, many), or a class if it is expanded.

clone_size j_call d_call v_call cdr3_nt cdr3_aa
NA TRBJ2-7 NA TRBV10-3 TGTGCCATCAGAAGGGGAGACAGGTTGTACGAGCAGTACTTC CAIRRGDRLYEQYF
NA TRBJ1-4 NA TRBV5-1 TGCGCCAGCAGCTTGGGTGGGGAGGATGAAAAACTGTTTTTT CASSLGGEDEKLFF
NA TRBJ2-2 TRBD2 TRBV4-2 TGTGCCAGCAGCACGCGGACTAGCGGTAACACCGGGGAGCTGTTTTTT CASSTRTSGNTGELFF
NA TRBJ2-5 NA TRBV6-5 TGTGCCAGCAGTTACCGGAGGGGGCAGCCAGAGACCCAGTACTTC CASSYRRGQPETQYF
NA TRBJ2-5 NA TRBV7-9 TGTGCCAGCAGCCAGCAGGGAGAGACCCAGTACTTC CASSQQGETQYF
NA TRBJ2-7 TRBD2 TRBV5-4 TGTGCCAGCAGCGCTACCGGGAGGGCCTACGAGCAGTACTTC CASSATGRAYEQYF
NA TRBJ1-2 TRBD1 TRBV29-1 TGCAGCGTTGGAGAGGGGACAGGGTTCTCTGGCTACACCTTC CSVGEGTGFSGYTF
NA TRBJ2-7 TRBD1 TRBV7-9 TGTGCCAGCAGCCAGGGACAGGCCCCCTACGAGCAGTACTTC CASSQGQAPYEQYF
few TRBJ2-2 NA TRBV7-9 TGTGCCAGCCCCCCCGGGGCCGGGGAGCTGTTTTTT CASPPGAGELFF
NA TRBJ1-4 NA TRBV28 TGTGCCAGCAGTTCCCCCGGGGGATTCACTAATGAAAAACTGTTTTTT CASSSPGGFTNEKLFF
NA TRBJ2-1 TRBD1 TRBV6-4 TGTGCCAGCCTCCGGCCGCACGGCCTAGACAGGGGAGGGCAGTTCTTC CASLRPHGLDRGGQFF
NA TRBJ2-6 TRBD1 TRBV19 TGTGCCAGTAGTACGACAGGGGTTGGGGCCAACGTCCTGACTTTC CASSTTGVGANVLTF
NA TRBJ2-7 NA TRBV28 TGTGCCAGCAGCTCTAGCGAAGGGCTCTCCTACGAGCAGTACTTC CASSSSEGLSYEQYF
NA TRBJ2-3 NA TRBV2 TGTGCCAGCAGTGATATCGACAGTACATCAGATACGCAGTATTTT CASSDIDSTSDTQYF
NA TRBJ1-1 NA TRBV9 TGTGCCAGCAGCGTAGCGAGTGGAGCTGGCAGTGAAGCTTTCTTT CASSVASGAGSEAFF
NA TRBJ2-1 TRBD2 TRBV9 TGTGCCAGCAGCCCACGAGGAACGGGAGGGCCTGGTGAGCAGTTCTTC CASSPRGTGGPGEQFF
NA TRBJ1-2 NA TRBV30 TGTGCCTGGAGACCCCTACTGGTTAACTATGGCTACACCTTC CAWRPLLVNYGYTF
NA TRBJ1-3 TRBD1 TRBV28 TGTGCCAGCAGTCGACAGGGGGCTGGTGGAAACACCATATATTTT CASSRQGAGGNTIYF
NA TRBJ2-7 NA TRBV5-1 TGCGCCAGCAGCTTGACAGGGGAGCAGTACTTC CASSLTGEQYF
NA TRBJ2-2 TRBD2 TRBV7-3 TGTGCCAGCAGCCCGGACGGTAGCGGGGAGGGGGAGCTGTTTTTT CASSPDGSGEGELFF
NA TRBJ1-4 TRBD1 TRBV29-1 TGCAGCGTTGGGACGGACAGGGGATATGAAAAACTGTTTTTT CSVGTDRGYEKLFF
NA TRBJ1-3 NA TRBV4-1 TGCGCCAGCAGCACCCAGGGATCTGGAAACACCATATATTTT CASSTQGSGNTIYF
NA TRBJ1-2 TRBD1 TRBV7-9 TGTGCCAGCAGCTCGCGGACAGGGTCGGGGGACTATGGCTACACCTTC CASSSRTGSGDYGYTF
NA TRBJ2-1 NA TRBV18 TGTGCCAGCTCACCACGGGCGCATGGGCAGTTCTTC CASSPRAHGQFF